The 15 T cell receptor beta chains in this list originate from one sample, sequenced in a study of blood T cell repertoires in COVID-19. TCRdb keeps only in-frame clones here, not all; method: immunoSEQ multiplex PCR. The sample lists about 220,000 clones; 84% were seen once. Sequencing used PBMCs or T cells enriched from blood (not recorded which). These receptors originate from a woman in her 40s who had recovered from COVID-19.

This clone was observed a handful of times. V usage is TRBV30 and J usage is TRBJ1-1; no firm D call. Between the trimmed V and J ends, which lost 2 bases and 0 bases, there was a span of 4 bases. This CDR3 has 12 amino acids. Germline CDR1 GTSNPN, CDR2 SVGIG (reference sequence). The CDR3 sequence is CAWSPVNTEAFF. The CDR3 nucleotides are TGTGCCTGGAGTCCTGTGAACACTGAAGCTTTCTTT.

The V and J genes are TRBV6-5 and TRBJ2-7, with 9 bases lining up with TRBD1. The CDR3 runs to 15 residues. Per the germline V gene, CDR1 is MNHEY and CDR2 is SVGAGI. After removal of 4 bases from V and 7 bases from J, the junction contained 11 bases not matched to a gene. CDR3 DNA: TGTGCCAGCAGTTTCGGAACAGGGGGCCTTCGTGAGCAGTACGTC. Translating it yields CASSFGTGGLREQYV.

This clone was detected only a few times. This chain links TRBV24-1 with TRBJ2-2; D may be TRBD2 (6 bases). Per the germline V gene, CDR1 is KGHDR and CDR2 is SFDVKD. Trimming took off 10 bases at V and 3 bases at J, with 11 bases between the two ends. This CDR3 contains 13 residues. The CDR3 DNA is TGTGCCACGCGGGACTCCCACACCGGGGAGCTGTTTTTT. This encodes CATRDSHTGELFF.

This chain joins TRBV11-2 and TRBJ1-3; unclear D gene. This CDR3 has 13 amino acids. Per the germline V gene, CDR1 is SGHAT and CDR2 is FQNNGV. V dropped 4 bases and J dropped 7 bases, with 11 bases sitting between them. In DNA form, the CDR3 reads TGTGCCAGCAGCTCTGAGTCGGGGAACACCATATATTTT. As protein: CASSSESGNTIYF. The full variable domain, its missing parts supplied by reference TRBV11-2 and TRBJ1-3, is EAGVAQSPRYKIIEKRQSVAFWCNPISGHATLYWYQQILGQGPKLLIQFQNNGVVDDSQLPKDRFSAERLKGVDSTLKIQPAKLEDSAVYLCASSSESGNTIYFGEGSWLTVV.

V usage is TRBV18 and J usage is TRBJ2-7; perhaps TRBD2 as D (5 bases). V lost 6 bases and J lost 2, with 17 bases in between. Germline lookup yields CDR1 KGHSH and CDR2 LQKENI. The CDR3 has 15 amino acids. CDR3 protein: CASSAAGTSPYEQYF. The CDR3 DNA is TGTGCCAGCTCGGCCGCGGGCACCTCCCCCTACGAGCAGTACTTC.

In DNA form, the CDR3 reads TGTGCCAGCTTTCTCACAGATACGCAGTATTTT. It specifies CASFLTDTQYF. The J gene is TRBJ2-3, the V gene TRBV2; unclear D gene. The CDR3 is made up of 11 amino acids. Germline CDR1 reads SNHLY; CDR2 reads FYNNEI. The germline V and J ends were trimmed by 8 bases and 2 bases, with 5 bases remaining between them.

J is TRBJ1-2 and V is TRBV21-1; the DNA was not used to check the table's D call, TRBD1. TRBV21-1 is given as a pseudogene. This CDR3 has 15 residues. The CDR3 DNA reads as TGTGCCAGCAGCAACCCGGGCGACAGAGACTATGGCTACACCTTC. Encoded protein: CASSNPGDRDYGYTF.

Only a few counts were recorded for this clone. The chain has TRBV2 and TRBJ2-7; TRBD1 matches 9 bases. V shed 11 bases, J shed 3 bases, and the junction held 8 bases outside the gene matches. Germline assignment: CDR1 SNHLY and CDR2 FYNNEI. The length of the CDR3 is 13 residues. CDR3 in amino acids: CAGLGQGNYEQYF. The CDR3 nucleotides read TGTGCCGGCTTAGGACAGGGGAACTACGAGCAGTACTTC.

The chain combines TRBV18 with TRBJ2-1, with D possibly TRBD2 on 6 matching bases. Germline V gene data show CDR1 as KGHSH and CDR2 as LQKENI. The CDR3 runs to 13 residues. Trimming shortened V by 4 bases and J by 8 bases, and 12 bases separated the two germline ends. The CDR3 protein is CASSRGTWDEQFF. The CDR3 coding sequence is TGTGCCAGCTCACGCGGGACTTGGGATGAGCAGTTCTTC.

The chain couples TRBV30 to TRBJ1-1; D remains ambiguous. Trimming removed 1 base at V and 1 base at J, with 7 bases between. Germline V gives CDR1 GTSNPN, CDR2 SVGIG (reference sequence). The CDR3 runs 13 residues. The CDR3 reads CAWSDSRNTEAFF. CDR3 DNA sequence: TGTGCCTGGAGTGACAGTCGGAACACTGAAGCTTTCTTT.

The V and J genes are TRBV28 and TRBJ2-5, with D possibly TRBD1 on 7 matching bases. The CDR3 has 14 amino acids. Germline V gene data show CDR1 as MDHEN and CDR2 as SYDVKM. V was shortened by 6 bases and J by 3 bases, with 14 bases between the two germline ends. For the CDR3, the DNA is TGTGCCAGCAGAATCCAGGGGGGAGAAGAGACCCAGTACTTC. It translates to CASRIQGGEETQYF. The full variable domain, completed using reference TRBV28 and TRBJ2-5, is DVKVTQSSRYLVKRTGEKVFLECVQDMDHENMFWYRQDPGLGLRLIYFSYDVKMKEKGDIPEGYSVSREKKERFSLILESASTNQTSMYLCASRIQGGEETQYFGPGTRLLVL.

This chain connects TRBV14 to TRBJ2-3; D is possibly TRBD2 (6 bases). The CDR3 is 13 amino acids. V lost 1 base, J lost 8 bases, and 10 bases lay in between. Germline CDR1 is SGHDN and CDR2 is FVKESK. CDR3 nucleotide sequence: TGTGCCAGCAGCCAAGCGGCCGGGAGTACGCAGTATTTT. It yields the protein CASSQAAGSTQYF.

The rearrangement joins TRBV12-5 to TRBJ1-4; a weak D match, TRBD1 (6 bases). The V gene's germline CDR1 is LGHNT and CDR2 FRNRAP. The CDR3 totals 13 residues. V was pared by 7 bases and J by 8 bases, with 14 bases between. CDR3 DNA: TGTGCTAGTGACCAGGTGAGGGGGGAAAAACTGTTTTTT. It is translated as CASDQVRGEKLFF.

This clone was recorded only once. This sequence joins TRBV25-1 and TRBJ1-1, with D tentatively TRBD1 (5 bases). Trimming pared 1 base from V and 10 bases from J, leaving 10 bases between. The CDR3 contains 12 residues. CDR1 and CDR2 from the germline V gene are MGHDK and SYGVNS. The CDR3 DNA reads TGTGCCAGCAGTGAATTCGGGGGGTTAGCTTTCTTT. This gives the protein CASSEFGGLAFF.

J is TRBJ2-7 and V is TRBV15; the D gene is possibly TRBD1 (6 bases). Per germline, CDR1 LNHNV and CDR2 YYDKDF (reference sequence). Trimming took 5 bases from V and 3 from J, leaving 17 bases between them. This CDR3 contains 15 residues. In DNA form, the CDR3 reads TGTGCCACCAGCCCAGGGGCGGCCCAGAACTACGAGCAGTACTTC. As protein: CATSPGAAQNYEQYF.